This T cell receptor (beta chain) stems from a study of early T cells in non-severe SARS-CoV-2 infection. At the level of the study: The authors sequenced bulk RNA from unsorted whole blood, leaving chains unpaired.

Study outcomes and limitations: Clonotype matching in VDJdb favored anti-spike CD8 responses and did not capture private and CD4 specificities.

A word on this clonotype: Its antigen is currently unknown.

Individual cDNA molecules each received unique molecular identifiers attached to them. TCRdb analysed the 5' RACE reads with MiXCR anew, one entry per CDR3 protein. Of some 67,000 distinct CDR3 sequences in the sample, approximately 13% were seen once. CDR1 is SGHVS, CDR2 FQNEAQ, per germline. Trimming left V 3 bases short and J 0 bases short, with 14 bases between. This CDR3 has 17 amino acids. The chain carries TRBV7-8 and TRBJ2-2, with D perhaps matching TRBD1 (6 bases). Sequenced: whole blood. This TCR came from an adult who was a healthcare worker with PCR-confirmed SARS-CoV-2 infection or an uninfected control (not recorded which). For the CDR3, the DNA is TGTGCCAGCAGCTTTGCATTGGGGGCGCCGAACACCGGGGAGCTGTTTTTT. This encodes CASSFALGAPNTGELFF. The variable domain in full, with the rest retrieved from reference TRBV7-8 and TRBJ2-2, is GAGVSQSPRYKVAKRGQDVALRCDPISGHVSLFWYQQALGQGPEFLTYFQNEAQLDKSGLPSDRFFAERPEGSVSTLKIQRTQQEDSAVYLCASSFALGAPNTGELFFGEGSRLTVL.